One TCR beta chain is described in this entry. No antigen is known for it. Base qualities were left out, and no much larger clone turns up one base away. The data are from a study of T-cell memory formation after mild COVID-19 (TCRdb year 2021). For the wider study: Most TCR sequence clusters were specific to one of the two donors. Two young, previously healthy adult volunteers, one female and one male, were included in the cohort. T-cell clones expanding and contracting after mild COVID-19 in two donors were tracked by longitudinal TCRalpha and TCRbeta repertoire sequencing.

Ficoll-Paque density gradient centrifugation was used to isolate PBMCs. Points the paper makes about the study in general: SARS-CoV-2 specificity of the second-wave clones peaking on day 37 was not confirmed. The detection of some responding clones in pre-infection memory suggests that pre-existing cross-reactive memory T cells joined the SARS-CoV-2 response. Contracting CD4+ clones turned up mainly in the CM and EM memory subsets, whereas EMRA was where CD8+ clones were enriched. Clones that contracted from day 15 to 85 showed balanced CD4/CD8 phenotypes, whereas a second wave of clones that expanded from day 15 to 37 leaned towards CD4+. Only a couple of mild cases were covered by the study, and larger cohorts that include severe cases with pre-infection samples were considered necessary.

The CDR3 runs 15 residues from the cysteine to the phenylalanine. Left in the record is the CDR3 DNA by itself, 45 bases read in frame from the first base. V loses 0 bases of germline sequence and J loses 8 bases, and the interval between the two ends is 14 bases. CDR1 SEHNR and CDR2 FQNEAQ are derived from the germline V gene (reference sequence). The sequencer was an Illumina NovaSeq 6000. TCRalpha and TCRbeta cDNA libraries were constructed by 5'RACE with constant-segment primers, with sample barcodes and unique molecular identifiers being introduced. RNA was extracted from every sample with Trizol reagent. The libraries were amplified in two PCR steps, and the second step added a second sample barcode and Illumina TruSeq adapters. Libraries were sequenced on an Illumina NovaSeq with 2 x 150 bp paired-end reads. The source study handled its data this way. Demultiplexing of reads and collapsing into UMI-guided consensus sequences were performed with migec v1.2.7. With mixcr v2.1.11, UMI consensuses were aligned to TRA and TRB V and J templates and assembled into clonotypes. Expanded or contracted clonotypes were those called significant by both edgeR and NoisET, with noise models trained on biological replicates. For edgeR calls, the cutoffs were a false discovery rate-adjusted p below 0.01 and a log2 fold-change threshold of 1. As an exploratory analysis of dynamics, PCA with hierarchical clustering was applied to max-normalized trajectories of the 1000 most abundant clonotypes. Separately sequenced CD4+ and CD8+ repertoires were used to assign the CD4 or CD8 phenotype of responding clones. Clones were called with MiXCR by TCRdb after fastp trimmed the public reads at Q25, and only in-frame beta chains were retained. For every CDR3 protein sequence, its rows merge into one entry that carries the most common genes and DNA. The V and J calls and clone size come from TCRdb's table, not from the authors' own analysis. The sample profile shows more than 400,000 distinct CDR3 sequences; 18% of them were found once. Over 9% of the sample rests with the top ten.

This sequence was found in an adult woman who had mild COVID-19 (a few samples of this study predate the infection). The sample titles of this study are shuffled in the database, so cell type and time point are left out; the donor was told from shared clones. Here the chain combines TRBV7-9 and TRBJ2-1; the D gene remains uncertain. Sequenced: PBMCs or a T cell subset sorted from them (not recorded which). The sequenced DNA is TGTGCCAGCAGCTTAGCCGCCATCCCATCGGATGAGCAGTTCTTC. Its coded protein is CASSLAAIPSDEQFF.